The following is a T cell receptor beta chain sequence with its context. This record comes from a study of T-cell memory formation after mild COVID-19. Germline CDR1 GTSNPN, CDR2 SVGIG (reference sequence). The CDR3 has 14 residues. The junction had 5 bases not matched to a gene; V was cut back by 3 bases and J by 4 bases. TCRdb itself ran the 5' RACE reads through MiXCR, one entry per CDR3 protein. The data show roughly 550,000 distinct CDR3 sequences, around 21% seen once. The rearrangement joins TRBV30 to TRBJ2-1; 8 nucleotides line up with TRBD2. Sequences were obtained from PBMCs or a T cell subset sorted from them (not recorded which). The TCR originated in an adult woman who had mild COVID-19 (a few samples of this study predate the infection). Cell type and time point are not known. The CDR3 protein is CAWRRLARYNEQFF. CDR3 coding DNA: TGTGCCTGGAGGAGACTAGCGAGATACAATGAGCAGTTCTTC.